Listed below are T cell receptor beta chains from one sample, sequenced in a study of T cell repertoires in cytomegalovirus infection. TCRdb redid the calling of the reads with MiXCR, one entry per CDR3 protein. Of 100,000 to 120,000 distinct CDR3 sequences in the sample, 30% were seen once. For these TCRs, the target antigens are not known. This specimen consisted of CD8+ T cells from cultured PBMCs, obtained from culture after CMV antigen stimulation. The source of these receptors is a human donor in good health (CMV status not recorded). Some clones in this sample may be carry-over from other donors' samples. The CDR3 runs from the conserved cysteine through the conserved F or W. A D gene is named only where the DNA matches it firmly. Clone size is shown for a subset of rows, as once, few, many or a class of expanded clone.

J gene | D gene | V gene | clone size | CDR3 DNA | CDR3 protein
TRBJ2-3 | TRBD2 | TRBV7-3 | many | TGTGCCAGCAGCTCGACTAGCGGGGAGGTAGATACGCAGTATTTT | CASSSTSGEVDTQYF
TRBJ1-1 | TRBD1 | TRBV5-1 | NA | TGCGCCAGCAGCACCGGGACAGCGAACACTGAAGCTTTCTTT | CASSTGTANTEAFF
TRBJ2-2 | TRBD1 | TRBV5-3 | NA | TGTGCCAGCAGCCAGGGGGTGGCGGACTTGGGAACCGGGGAGCTGTTTTTT | CASSQGVADLGTGELFF
TRBJ1-4 | NA | TRBV7-9 | NA | TGTGCCAGCAGTCGAGAGAGGGGGGAGGTTAATGAAAAACTGTTTTTT | CASSRERGEVNEKLFF
TRBJ1-2 | TRBD1 | TRBV4-1 | NA | TGCGCCAGCAGCCAAGTGATGGGACAGGCAGCTAACTATGGCTACACCTTC | CASSQVMGQAANYGYTF
TRBJ1-4 | NA | TRBV10-3 | NA | TGTGCCATCAGTGAGTCGATAGGACGGACTAATGAAAAACTGTTTTTT | CAISESIGRTNEKLFF
TRBJ2-1 | NA | TRBV7-2 | many | TGTGCCAGCAGCTTATCGGAACACTCCTACAATGAGCAGTTCTTC | CASSLSEHSYNEQFF
TRBJ2-7 | TRBD1 | TRBV27 | few | TGTGCCAGCAGTCTGACAGGGGGTGACGAGCAGTACTTC | CASSLTGGDEQYF
TRBJ2-1 | TRBD2 | TRBV7-6 | NA | TGTGCCAGCAGCCCCTTCCCCCTGGCGGGGGGGCAGGATGAGCAGTTCTTC | CASSPFPLAGGQDEQFF
TRBJ1-1 | NA | TRBV7-6 | NA | TGTGCCAGCAGCTTACTCCCGGGACCTAACCGGAAGGACACTGAAGCTTTCTTT | CASSLLPGPNRKDTEAFF
TRBJ2-6 | NA | TRBV19 | NA | TGTGCCAGCCTGGACCCGCGGCCCGGGGCCAACGTCCTGACTTTC | CASLDPRPGANVLTF